This TCR beta chain was sequenced in a study of cytotoxic CD8 clonotypes in ibrutinib-treated CLL. Across the study: The patients, under 13 relapsed/refractory and approximately 14 treatment-naive, included around 18 who were IGHV unmutated. The study's findings and limits: Sampling times (in sustained-remission versus progressing patients) were not the same.

This table comes from immunoSEQ multiplex PCR, and its TCRdb copy is limited to in-frame clones, with some not included. The sample contains about 17,000 clones, about 61% of which appear only once. Worth noting for this clone: The antigen is unknown.

With V trimmed by 8 bases and J by 1 base, 9 bases remained unmatched. Germline assignment: CDR1 LNHDA and CDR2 SQIVND (reference sequence). This CDR3 is built from 16 residues. The starting material was PBMCs, obtained after 12 months of ibrutinib treatment. The chain is built from TRBV19 and TRBJ2-1; 9 bases align to TRBD2. The TCR sequence derives from a human donor with chronic lymphocytic leukemia. CDR3 nucleotide sequence: TGTGCCAGTGGAAAGGGTAGCGGGAGATCCTACAATGAGCAGTTCTTC. The encoded protein is CASGKGSGRSYNEQFF. The full variable domain, rest sourced from reference TRBV19 and TRBJ2-1, is DGGITQSPKYLFRKEGQNVTLSCEQNLNHDAMYWYRQDPGQGLRLIYYSQIVNDFQKGDIAEGYSVSREKKESFPLTVTSAQKNPTAFYLCASGKGSGRSYNEQFFGPGTRLTVL.